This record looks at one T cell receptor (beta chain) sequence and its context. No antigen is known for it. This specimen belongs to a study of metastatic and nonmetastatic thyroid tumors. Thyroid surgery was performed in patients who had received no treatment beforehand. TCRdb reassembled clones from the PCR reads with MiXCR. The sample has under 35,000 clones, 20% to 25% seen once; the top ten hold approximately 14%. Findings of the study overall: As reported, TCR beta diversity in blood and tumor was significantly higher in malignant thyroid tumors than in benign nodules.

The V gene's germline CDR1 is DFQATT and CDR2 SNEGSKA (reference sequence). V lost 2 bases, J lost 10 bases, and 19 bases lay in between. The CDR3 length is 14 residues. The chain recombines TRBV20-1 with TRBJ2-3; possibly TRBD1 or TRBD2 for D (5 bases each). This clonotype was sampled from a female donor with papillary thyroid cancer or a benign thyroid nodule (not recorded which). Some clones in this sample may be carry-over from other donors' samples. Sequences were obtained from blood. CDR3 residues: CSARRGEGTESQYF. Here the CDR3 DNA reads TGCAGTGCTAGACGCGGAGAAGGGACGGAATCGCAGTATTTT.